This TCR beta chain was identified in a study of cytomegalovirus exposure and HLA in healthy donors. V was shortened by 4 bases and J by 4 bases, with 8 bases between the two germline ends. This CDR3 is 13 amino acids long. Germline loops: CDR1 SGHNT, CDR2 YENEEA. Researchers ran the PCR with 60 Vbeta and 13 Jbeta primers. Clones were read by immunoSEQ multiplex PCR, and TCRdb kept only the in-frame ones, dropping some. The sample holds approximately 180,000 clones, 70% to 85% seen once. The source of this sequence is a man between 18 and 29 years old in good health and CMV-seronegative. The sample was PBMCs. The chain carries TRBV11-3 and TRBJ1-5; D is ambiguous. The CDR3 coding sequence is TGTGCCAGCAGCTCCGGACTAAATCAGCCCCAGCATTTT. It translates to CASSSGLNQPQHF. Combining the CDR3 with reference TRBV11-3 and TRBJ1-5 gives the whole variable domain EAGVVQSPRYKIIEKKQPVAFWCNPISGHNTLYWYLQNLGQGPELLIRYENEEAVDDSQLPKDRFSAERLKGVDSTLKIQPAELGDSAVYLCASSSGLNQPQHFGDGTRLSIL.